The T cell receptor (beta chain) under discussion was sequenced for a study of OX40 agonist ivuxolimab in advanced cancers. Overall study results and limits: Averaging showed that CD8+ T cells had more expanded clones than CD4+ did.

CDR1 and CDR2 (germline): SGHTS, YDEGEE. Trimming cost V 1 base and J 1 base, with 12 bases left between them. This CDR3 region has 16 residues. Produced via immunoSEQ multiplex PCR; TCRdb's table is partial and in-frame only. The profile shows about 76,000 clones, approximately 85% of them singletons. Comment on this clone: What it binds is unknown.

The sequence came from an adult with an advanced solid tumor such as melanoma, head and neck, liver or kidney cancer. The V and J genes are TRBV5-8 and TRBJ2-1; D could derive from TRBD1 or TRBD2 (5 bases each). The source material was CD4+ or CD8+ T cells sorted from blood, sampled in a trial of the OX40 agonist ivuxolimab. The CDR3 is CASSLRDPGSYNEQFF. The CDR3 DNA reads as TGTGCCAGCAGCTTGCGGGACCCGGGGTCCTACAATGAGCAGTTCTTC.